This T cell receptor beta chain appears in the sequencing data of a study of CD8+CD57+ T cells in acquired aplastic anemia. Study context: Sorting CD4+ and CD8+ cells gave DNA averaging approximately 3 ug. The study obtained 11 million or so reads on average for CD4+ cells from healthy donors.

About this clonotype: Its antigen remains unidentified.

Findings and limits, study-wide: The number of CD8+ CDR3 sequences shared by patients and controls was roughly 31. Controls did not differ significantly from patients in CD8+ Simpson's diversity.

TCR beta VDJ and CDR3 were profiled, and genomic DNA was the template. TCRdb re-called the reads with MiXCR, one entry per CDR3 protein. The sample lists 35,000 to 50,000 distinct CDR3 sequences; 68% were seen once. The CDR3 contains 16 residues. Germline lookup yields CDR1 LNHNV and CDR2 YYDKDF (reference sequence). The V segment lost 1 base and the J segment 3 bases; nucleotides outside the gene matches: 3. The clonotype was recovered from a human donor in good health, serving as a control. This chain connects TRBV15 to TRBJ2-6; 7 positions match TRBD1. The sample comprised sorted CD4+, CD8+, or CD8+CD57+ T cells (not recorded which) from PBMCs. The CDR3 nucleotides read TGTGCCACCAGCAGAGCTACAGGGGATGGGGCCAACGTCCTGACTTTC. Its protein product is CATSRATGDGANVLTF.